This T cell receptor beta chain is from a study of T cell repertoires in cytomegalovirus infection. Study-level findings and limits: Pooled public TCR beta family frequency picked out CMV carriers with the relevant HLA.

On this clonotype: Its antigen is as yet unknown.

The CDR3 sequence is 16 residues long. V was clipped by 4 bases and J by 7 bases, with 18 bases between them. Germline values: CDR1 SGDLS, CDR2 YYNGEE. TCRdb re-called the reads with MiXCR, one entry per CDR3 protein. The top ten hold roughly 79% of the sample, which has tens of thousands of distinct CDR3 sequences, 20% to 25% seen once. Specimen: PBMCs, sequenced either directly or after in vitro stimulation (not recorded which). The source is a human donor in good health (CMV status not recorded). Some clones in this sample may be carry-over from other donors' samples. The chain couples TRBV9 to TRBJ1-6; the D gene is possibly TRBD1 (5 bases). CDR3 protein: CASSHSRQQGNSPLHF. The CDR3 bases are TGTGCCAGCAGCCATAGTCGACAGCAAGGAAATTCACCCCTCCACTTT.